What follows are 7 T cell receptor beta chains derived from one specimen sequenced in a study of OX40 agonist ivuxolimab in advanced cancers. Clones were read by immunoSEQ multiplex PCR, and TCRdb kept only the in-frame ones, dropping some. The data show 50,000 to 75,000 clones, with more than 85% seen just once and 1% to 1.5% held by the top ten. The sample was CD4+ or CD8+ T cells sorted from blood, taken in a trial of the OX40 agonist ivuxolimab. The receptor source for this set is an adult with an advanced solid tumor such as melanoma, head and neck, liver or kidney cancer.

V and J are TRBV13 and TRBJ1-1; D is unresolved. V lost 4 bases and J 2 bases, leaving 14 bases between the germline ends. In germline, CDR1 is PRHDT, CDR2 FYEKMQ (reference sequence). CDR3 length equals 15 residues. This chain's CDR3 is CASSSQGLLNTEAFF. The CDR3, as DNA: TGTGCCAGCAGCTCACAAGGACTGCTTAACACTGAAGCTTTCTTT.

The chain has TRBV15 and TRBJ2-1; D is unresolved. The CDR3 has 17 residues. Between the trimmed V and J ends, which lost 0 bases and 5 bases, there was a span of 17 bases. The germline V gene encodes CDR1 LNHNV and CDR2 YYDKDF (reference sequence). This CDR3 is CATSRDRGRLRDNEQFF. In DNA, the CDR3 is TGTGCCACCAGCAGAGATAGAGGCAGGTTAAGGGACAATGAGCAGTTCTTC.

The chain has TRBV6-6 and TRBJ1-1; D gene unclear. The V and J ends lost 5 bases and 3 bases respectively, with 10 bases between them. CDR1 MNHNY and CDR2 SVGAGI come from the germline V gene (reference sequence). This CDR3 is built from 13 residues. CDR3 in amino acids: CASSVLHHTEAFF. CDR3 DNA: TGTGCCAGCAGTGTCCTACACCACACTGAAGCTTTCTTT.

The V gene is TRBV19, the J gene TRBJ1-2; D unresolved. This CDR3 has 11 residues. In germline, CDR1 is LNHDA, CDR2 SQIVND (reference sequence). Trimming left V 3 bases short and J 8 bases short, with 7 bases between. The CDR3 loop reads CASSMRWGYTF. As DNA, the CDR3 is TGTGCCAGTAGTATGAGATGGGGCTACACCTTC.

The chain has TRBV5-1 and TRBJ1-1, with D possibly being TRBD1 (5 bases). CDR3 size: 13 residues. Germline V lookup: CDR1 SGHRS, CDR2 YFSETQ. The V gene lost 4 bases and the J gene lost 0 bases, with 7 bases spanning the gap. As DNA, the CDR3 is TGCGCCAGCAGCACACAGGTGAACACTGAAGCTTTCTTT. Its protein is CASSTQVNTEAFF.

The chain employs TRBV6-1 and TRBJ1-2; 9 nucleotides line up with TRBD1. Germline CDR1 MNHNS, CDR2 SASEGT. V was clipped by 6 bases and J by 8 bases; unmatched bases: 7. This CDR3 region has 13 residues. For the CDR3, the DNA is TGTGCCAGCAGGACACAGGGGGCGAACGGCTACACCTTC. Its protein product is CASRTQGANGYTF.

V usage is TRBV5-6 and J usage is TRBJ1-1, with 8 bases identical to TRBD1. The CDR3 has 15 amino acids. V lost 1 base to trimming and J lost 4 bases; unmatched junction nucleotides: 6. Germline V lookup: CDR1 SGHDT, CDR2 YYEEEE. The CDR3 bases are TGTGCCAGCAGCTTGTTAGGCACAGGGGGCACTGAAGCTTTCTTT. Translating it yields CASSLLGTGGTEAFF.